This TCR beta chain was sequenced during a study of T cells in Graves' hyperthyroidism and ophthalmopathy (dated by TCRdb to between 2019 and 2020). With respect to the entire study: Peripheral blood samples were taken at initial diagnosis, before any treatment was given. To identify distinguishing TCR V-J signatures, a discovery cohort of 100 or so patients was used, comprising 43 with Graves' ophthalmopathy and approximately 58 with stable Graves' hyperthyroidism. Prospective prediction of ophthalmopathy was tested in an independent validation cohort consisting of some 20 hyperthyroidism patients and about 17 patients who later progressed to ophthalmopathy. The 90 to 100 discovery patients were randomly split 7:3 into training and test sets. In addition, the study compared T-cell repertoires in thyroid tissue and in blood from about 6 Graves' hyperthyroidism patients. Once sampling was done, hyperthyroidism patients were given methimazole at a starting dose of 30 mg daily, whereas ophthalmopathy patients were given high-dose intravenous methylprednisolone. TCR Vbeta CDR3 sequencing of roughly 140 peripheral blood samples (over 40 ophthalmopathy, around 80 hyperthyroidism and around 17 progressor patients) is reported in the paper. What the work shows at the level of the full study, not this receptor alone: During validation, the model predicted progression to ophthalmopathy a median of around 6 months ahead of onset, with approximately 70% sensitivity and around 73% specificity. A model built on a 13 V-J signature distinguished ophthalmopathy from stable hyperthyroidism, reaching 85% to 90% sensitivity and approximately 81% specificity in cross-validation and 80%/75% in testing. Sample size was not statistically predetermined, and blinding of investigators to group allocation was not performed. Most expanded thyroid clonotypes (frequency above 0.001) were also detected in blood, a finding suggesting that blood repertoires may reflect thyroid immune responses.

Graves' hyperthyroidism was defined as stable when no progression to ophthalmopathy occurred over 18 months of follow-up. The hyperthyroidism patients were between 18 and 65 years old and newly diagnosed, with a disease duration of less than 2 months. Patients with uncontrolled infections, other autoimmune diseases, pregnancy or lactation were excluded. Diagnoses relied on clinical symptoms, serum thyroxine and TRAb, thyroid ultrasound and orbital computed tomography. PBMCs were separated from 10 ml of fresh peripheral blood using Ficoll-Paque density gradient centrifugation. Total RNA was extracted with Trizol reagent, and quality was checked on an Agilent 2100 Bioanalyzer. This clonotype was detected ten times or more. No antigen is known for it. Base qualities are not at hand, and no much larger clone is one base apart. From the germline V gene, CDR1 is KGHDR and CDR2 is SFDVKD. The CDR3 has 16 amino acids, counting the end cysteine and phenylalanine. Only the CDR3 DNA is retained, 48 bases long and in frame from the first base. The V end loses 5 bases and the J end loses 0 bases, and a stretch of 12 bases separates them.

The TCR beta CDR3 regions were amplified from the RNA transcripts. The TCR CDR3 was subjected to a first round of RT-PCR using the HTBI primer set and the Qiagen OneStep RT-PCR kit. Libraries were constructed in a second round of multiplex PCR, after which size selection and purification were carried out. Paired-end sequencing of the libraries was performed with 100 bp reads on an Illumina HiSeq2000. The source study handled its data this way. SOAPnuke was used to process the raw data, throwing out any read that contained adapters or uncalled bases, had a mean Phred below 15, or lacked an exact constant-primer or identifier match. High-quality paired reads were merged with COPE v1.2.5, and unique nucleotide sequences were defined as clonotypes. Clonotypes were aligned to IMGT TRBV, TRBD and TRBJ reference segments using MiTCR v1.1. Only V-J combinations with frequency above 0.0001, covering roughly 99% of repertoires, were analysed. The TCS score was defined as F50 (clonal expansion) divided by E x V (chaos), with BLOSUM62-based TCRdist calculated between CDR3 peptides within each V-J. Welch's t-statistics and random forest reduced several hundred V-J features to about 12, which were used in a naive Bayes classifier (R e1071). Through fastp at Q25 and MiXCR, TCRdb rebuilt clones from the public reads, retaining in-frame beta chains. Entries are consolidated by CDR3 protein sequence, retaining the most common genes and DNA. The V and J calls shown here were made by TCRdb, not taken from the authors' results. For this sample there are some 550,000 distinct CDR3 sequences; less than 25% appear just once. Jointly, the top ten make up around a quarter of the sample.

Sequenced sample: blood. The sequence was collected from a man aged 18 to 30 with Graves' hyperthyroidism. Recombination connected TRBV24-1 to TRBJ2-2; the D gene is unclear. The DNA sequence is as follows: TGTGCCACCAGTGGGGTTGAAGGATCGAACACCGGGGAGCTGTTTTTT. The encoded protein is CATSGVEGSNTGELFF.